Listed below are T cell receptor beta chains from one sample, sequenced in a study of molecular identifiers for immune sequencing clone quantification. TCRdb reprocessed the PCR reads with MiXCR, giving one entry per CDR3 protein. This table holds some 100,000 distinct CDR3 sequences, 15% to 20% found once. Sequenced material: naive CD8+ T cells from blood, with Jurkat cell RNA spiked in. These receptors were collected from a human donor in good health. Some libraries in this study had Jurkat cell RNA spiked in. CDR3s include the opening cysteine and the closing phenylalanine or tryptophan. D genes are given only for firm matches. The size of a clone is reported for some rows only, either as once, few or many, or as a class for expanded clones.

V	J	size	D	DNA	CDR3
TRBV2	TRBJ1-1	many	TRBD1	TGTGCCAGCAGTGAAGGGCCAGGGGGCAGGACTGAAGCTTTCTTT	CASSEGPGGRTEAFF
TRBV5-4	TRBJ2-3	many	TRBD1	TGTGCCAGCAGCTTAGCCGGGACAGGAATTCCAGATACGCAGTATTTT	CASSLAGTGIPDTQYF
TRBV10-3	TRBJ2-2	many	TRBD1	TGTGCCACGGAAGACAGGGCCGGGAACACCGGGGAGCTGTTTTTT	CATEDRAGNTGELFF
TRBV19	TRBJ2-3	many	TRBD1	TGTGCCAGTAGTATCGGGACAGGGAGTGGGGATACGCAGTATTTT	CASSIGTGSGDTQYF
TRBV20-1	TRBJ1-3	many	.	TGCAGTGCTAGAGATAAGGTTTTAGACGGAAACACCATATATTTT	CSARDKVLDGNTIYF
TRBV2	TRBJ1-1	many	.	TGTGCCAGCAGTGAATCCCAGATGAACACTGAAGCTTTCTTT	CASSESQMNTEAFF
TRBV5-5	TRBJ2-7	many	TRBD1	TGTGCCAGCAGCTTTCGTCAGGGGGCGATCAGCTCCTACGAGCAGTACTTC	CASSFRQGAISSYEQYF
TRBV4-3	TRBJ2-7	many	TRBD2	TGCGCCAGCAGCCAAGATCAGGGCGGGGGGTTCTACGAGCAGTACTTC	CASSQDQGGGFYEQYF
TRBV28	TRBJ2-7	many	.	TGTGCCAGCAGTTACCACTCCGGGGCGCCCGTTTTTTACGAGCAGTACTTC	CASSYHSGAPVFYEQYF
TRBV12-3/TRBV12-4	TRBJ2-3	many	.	TGTGCCAGCAGTTTAGCTTCCCACTCCTCCGCAGATACGCAGTATTTT	CASSLASHSSADTQYF
TRBV27	TRBJ2-5	.	.	TGTGCCAGCTCGGACGACCAAGAGACCCAGTACTTC	CASSDDQETQYF
TRBV4-1	TRBJ1-5	.	.	TGCGCCAGCAGCCATACGCGGGGCCCCAATCAGCCCCAGCATTTT	CASSHTRGPNQPQHF
TRBV20-1	TRBJ2-3	many	TRBD2	TGCAGTGCTAGAGACCTAGCGGGAGCTAGCACAGATACGCAGTATTTT	CSARDLAGASTDTQYF
TRBV4-3	TRBJ1-1	many	TRBD1	TGCGCCAGCAGCCATGAAGACAGGGCCGACACTGAAGCTTTCTTT	CASSHEDRADTEAFF
TRBV28	TRBJ1-5	many	TRBD1	TGTGCCAGCAGACCCAGGACAGGAAGGGGCCAGCCCCAGCATTTT	CASRPRTGRGQPQHF
TRBV24-1	TRBJ2-2	many	.	TGTGCCACCAGTGCGCCCCCCCATACGGGGAACACCGGGGAGCTGTTTTTT	CATSAPPHTGNTGELFF
TRBV5-1	TRBJ2-5	many	.	TGCGCCAGCAGCTTGGGGGGCGGAGGACAAGAGACCCAGTACTTC	CASSLGGGGQETQYF
TRBV12-3/TRBV12-4	TRBJ2-1	many	.	TGTGCCAGCAGGGGAATTAGGGACTCCTTTGCGGTGAATGAGCAGTTCTTC	CASRGIRDSFAVNEQFF
TRBV28	TRBJ2-2	many	TRBD2	TGTGCCAGTAGCGGGAGGGCCTTCGGGGAGCTGTTTTTT	CASSGRAFGELFF
TRBV4-2	TRBJ1-2	.	.	TGTGCCAGCAGCCAAGATCATCAGGGGCTCACCAACTATGGCTACACCTTC	CASSQDHQGLTNYGYTF
TRBV7-2	TRBJ2-7	many	.	TGTGCCAGCAGCTTAGGTCCCGCTTTCTACGAGCAGTACTTC	CASSLGPAFYEQYF
TRBV7-2	TRBJ1-4	.	.	TGTGCCAGCAGCCCAGATGCAACTAATGAAAAACTGTTTTTT	CASSPDATNEKLFF
TRBV4-1	TRBJ2-5	many	.	TGCGCCAGCAGCCGAGGGGGGGGGGCCCAAGAGACCCAGTACTTC	CASSRGGGAQETQYF
TRBV10-1	TRBJ2-3	few	TRBD1	TGCGCCAGCAGTGACCCCGGGACAGGGGTCACAGATACGCAGTATTTT	CASSDPGTGVTDTQYF
TRBV12-3/TRBV12-4	TRBJ2-7	many	.	TGTGCCAGCAGCTCCATGGGGGTCGAGCAGTACTTC	CASSSMGVEQYF
TRBV28	TRBJ2-4	many	.	TGTGCCAGCAGTCAAACTACAATGTCCAAAAACATTCAGTACTTC	CASSQTTMSKNIQYF
TRBV29-1	TRBJ1-3	.	.	TGCAGCGTCCCAGCCTACTCTGGAAACACCATATATTTT	CSVPAYSGNTIYF
TRBV4-3	TRBJ2-7	many	.	TGCGCCAGCAGCCAAGATCGAGGGAGGTCCTACGAGCAGTACTTC	CASSQDRGRSYEQYF
TRBV16	TRBJ1-3	many	.	TGTGCCAGCAGCCCCGGGCCTTATACTGGAAACACCATATATTTT	CASSPGPYTGNTIYF
TRBV14	TRBJ2-7	many	.	TGTGCCAGCAGCCACGGCGAAGGTTACGAGCAGTACTTC	CASSHGEGYEQYF
TRBV28	TRBJ1-1	many	.	TGTGCCAGCAGTCCGGACGGACTGGTGAACACTGAAGCTTTCTTT	CASSPDGLVNTEAFF
TRBV4-3	TRBJ2-1	few	.	TGCGCCAGCAGCCAAGATGGGCAGGGTGGCAACAATGAGCAGTTCTTC	CASSQDGQGGNNEQFF
TRBV29-1	TRBJ2-7	many	.	TGCAGCGTTGAAGATCGCAGTTACGAGCAGTACTTC	CSVEDRSYEQYF
TRBV4-1	TRBJ2-7	many	.	TGCGCCAGCAGCCAAGATCTTGGGGATAGCTGGTCCCTGTACGAGCAGTACTTC	CASSQDLGDSWSLYEQYF
TRBV15	TRBJ2-1	many	.	TGTGCCACCAGCGGAGATCCGGGACTCAGCTCCTACAATGAGCAGTTCTTC	CATSGDPGLSSYNEQFF
TRBV5-1	TRBJ2-7	many	TRBD2	TGCGCCAGCAGCTATCCTTCCCCGGCTAGCGGGGGAGTCGATCTTGTCGAGCAGTACTTC	CASSYPSPASGGVDLVEQYF
TRBV20-1	TRBJ2-1	many	.	TGCAGTGCTAGATTATCTCGGCGGATGAGCTCCTACAATGAGCAGTTCTTC	CSARLSRRMSSYNEQFF
TRBV5-6	TRBJ2-5	.	TRBD2	TGTGCCAGCAGCTTGGCCCCTAGCGGGAGGGAGACCCAGTACTTC	CASSLAPSGRETQYF
TRBV27	TRBJ2-3	many	.	TGTGCCAGCAGCCCAGGGACTGTCCCTAGCACAGATACGCAGTATTTT	CASSPGTVPSTDTQYF
TRBV5-1	TRBJ2-1	.	.	TGCGCCAGCAGCGCGGGGACGAACAATGAGCAGTTCTTC	CASSAGTNNEQFF
TRBV6-5	TRBJ2-3	many	TRBD2	TGTGCCAGCTCCCTATCGAGCGGGGCTAGCACAGATACGCAGTATTTT	CASSLSSGASTDTQYF
TRBV6-5	TRBJ2-7	many	.	TGTGCCAGCAGTTACTCGGACGGAGGCTACGAGCAGTACTTC	CASSYSDGGYEQYF
TRBV24-1	TRBJ2-3	many	TRBD1	TGTGCCACCAGCCAGGGACAGTCTAGCACAGATACGCAGTATTTT	CATSQGQSSTDTQYF
TRBV6-2/TRBV6-3	TRBJ2-7	many	TRBD2	TGTGCCAGCAGTTCTCTAGCGGGAGTTCCCCCCTACGAGCAGTACTTC	CASSSLAGVPPYEQYF
TRBV12-3/TRBV12-4	TRBJ2-5	.	.	TGTGCCAGCAGCCCCCGAGACCAAGAGACCCAGTACTTC	CASSPRDQETQYF
TRBV27	TRBJ2-1	many	TRBD2	TGTGCCAGCAGTTCGGGACTAGCGGGAGGGTCCTACAATGAGCAGTTCTTC	CASSSGLAGGSYNEQFF
TRBV29-1	TRBJ1-2	many	.	TGCAGCGGTAGGACAGCTTATGGCTACACCTTC	CSGRTAYGYTF
TRBV7-6	TRBJ2-1	few	.	TGTGCCAGCAGCCAGGAACAGGGTGGGTCCTACAATGAGCAGTTCTTC	CASSQEQGGSYNEQFF
TRBV6-2/TRBV6-3	TRBJ2-2	many	.	TGTGCCAGCAGTTATTGGAGCACCGGGGAGCTGTTTTTT	CASSYWSTGELFF
TRBV27	TRBJ2-7	few	.	TGTGCCAGCAGTTTATCGTTCAGCAGGACAGAGCAGTACTTC	CASSLSFSRTEQYF
TRBV7-9	TRBJ2-7	many	.	TGTGCCAGCAAGGGGGAACAGGGATCCTCCTACGAGCAGTACTTC	CASKGEQGSSYEQYF
TRBV4-1	TRBJ2-7	many	.	TGCGCCAGCAGCCCGAAGGCGGCCCGGTACGAGCAGTACTTC	CASSPKAARYEQYF
TRBV3-1	TRBJ1-5	many	.	TGTGCCAGCAGTCCCAGGGACAGCAATCAGCCCCAGCATTTT	CASSPRDSNQPQHF
TRBV24-1	TRBJ2-3	many	.	TGTGCCACCTATTCTGACGGCACAGATACGCAGTATTTT	CATYSDGTDTQYF